Below, one TCR beta chain is given with its context. The CDR3 totals 16 residues. Germline values: CDR1 SGDLS, CDR2 YYNGEE. Trimming cost V 0 bases and J 9 bases; bases outside gene matches: 9. This entry comes from a study of blood T cell repertoires in COVID-19. Per the authors' pipeline: It was from reference gene primer amplification that nucleated cell counts were estimated. TCRdb's table, derived via immunoSEQ multiplex PCR, lists solely in-frame clones and lacks some. V and J calls and clone size are copied from that table; D and trimming were computed from the DNA. Of about 98,000 clones in the sample, 70% to 90% were seen once.

This chain uses TRBV9 with TRBJ2-2, with TRBD1 matching 9 bases. This sequence originates from a man between 65 and 80 years old with acute or convalescent COVID-19. Material for sequencing was peripheral blood. The CDR3 coding sequence is TGTGCCAGCAGCGTAGGATCGACAGGGGGAAATAGGGAGCTGTTTTTT. This translates into CASSVGSTGGNRELFF.